This TCR beta chain was identified during a study of blood T cells in healthy people across ages. This CDR3 is 13 amino acids long. Trimming took 3 bases from V and 8 from J, leaving 13 bases between them. Germline loops: CDR1 LGHNT, CDR2 FRNRAP. The authors ran a second PCR of about 7 to 12 cycles using a sample-barcoded 5' primer and a J-beta primer mix. MiXCR, run by TCRdb on the 5' RACE reads, gives a single entry per CDR3 protein. The profile covers roughly 1,800,000 distinct CDR3 sequences, with around half appearing a single time and around 2.1% taken by the ten largest. J is TRBJ1-1 and V is TRBV12-5, with TRBD1 as a possible D gene (6 bases). The specimen was blood. The receptor was derived from a woman aged 35 to 49 in good health. The CDR3 nucleotides are TGTGCTAGTGGTTTTAACGGACAGAGCGAAGCTTTCTTT. This gives the protein CASGFNGQSEAFF.